This TCR beta chain comes out of a study of shared clonotypes between healthy human individuals. Whole-study findings and limits: Against clonotypes common to all four donors, non-shared ones had lower generation probabilities.

Naive CD8 cells, CD45RO-negative and positively selected for CCR7, excluded terminally differentiated effector memory CD45RA+ cells. V lost 0 bases, J lost 4 bases, and 9 bases lay in between. CDR1 is SQVTM, CDR2 ANQGSEA, per germline. The CDR3 extends over 13 amino acids. The assay was immunoSEQ multiplex PCR, and TCRdb's table has in-frame clones only and misses some. The sample lists hundreds of thousands of clones, 95% to 97% occurring once. Of note for this clone: Antigen: not known.

This TCR was recovered from a man younger than 40 in good health. Sample: naive CD8+ T cells sorted from blood. This chain joins TRBV29-1 and TRBJ1-2; tentatively, D is TRBD1 (6 bases). This CDR3 reads CSVEDTGIYGYTF. Written as DNA, the CDR3 is TGCAGCGTTGAAGATACAGGGATCTATGGCTACACCTTC.